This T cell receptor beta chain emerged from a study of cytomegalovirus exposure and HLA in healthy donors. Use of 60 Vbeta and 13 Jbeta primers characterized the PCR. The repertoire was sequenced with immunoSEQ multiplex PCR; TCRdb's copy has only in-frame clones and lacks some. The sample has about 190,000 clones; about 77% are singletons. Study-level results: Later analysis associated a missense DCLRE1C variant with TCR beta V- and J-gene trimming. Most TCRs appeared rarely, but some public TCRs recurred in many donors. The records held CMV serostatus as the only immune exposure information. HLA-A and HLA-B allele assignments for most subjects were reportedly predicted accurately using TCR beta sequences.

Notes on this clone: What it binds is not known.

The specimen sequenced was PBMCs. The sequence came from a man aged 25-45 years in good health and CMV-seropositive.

CDR3 in amino acids: CASSQSPGLAGVIGYNEQFF. In nucleotides, the CDR3 is TGCGCCAGCAGCCAAAGCCCGGGACTAGCGGGAGTAATAGGGTACAATGAGCAGTTCTTC. The chain is built from TRBV4-3 and TRBJ2-1; 14 bases fit TRBD2. The germline V gene has CDR1 LGHNA and CDR2 YSLEER. CDR3 length equals 20 residues. J lost 4 bases, V lost 2 bases, and 13 bases had no gene match.